Listed here are 27 T cell receptor beta chains from one sample, sequenced in a study of blood T cell repertoires in COVID-19. Using immunoSEQ multiplex PCR, the repertoire was profiled, and TCRdb retains in-frame clones only, with some absent. The sample includes 300,000 to 450,000 clones, about 89% of them seen just once. Sequenced sample: peripheral blood. Receptors originate from a woman in her twenties or thirties with COVID-19, enrolled during active disease.

The J gene is TRBJ1-2, the V gene TRBV5-4; 7 bases are shared with TRBD1. Germline V gene data show CDR1 as SGHNT and CDR2 as YYREEE (reference sequence). This CDR3 contains 15 residues. V shed 4 bases, J shed 4 bases, and the junction held 10 bases outside the gene matches. CDR3 nucleotide sequence: TGTGCCAGCAGCCGGAACAGGGGTACTTTCTATGGCTACACCTTC. The encoded protein is CASSRNRGTFYGYTF.

This chain joins TRBV7-2 and TRBJ2-7; D perhaps matches TRBD2 (6 bases). V was clipped by 5 bases and J by 0 bases, with 14 bases between them. Germline V CDR1 and CDR2: SGHTA, FQGNSA. The CDR3 is made up of 15 amino acids. The CDR3 region is CASSLGAGSSYEQYF. CDR3 nucleotides: TGTGCCAGCAGCCTAGGGGCCGGGAGCTCCTACGAGCAGTACTTC. Drawing the rest from reference TRBV7-2 and TRBJ2-7, the complete variable domain is GAGVSQSPSNKVTEKGKDVELRCDPISGHTALYWYRQSLGQGLEFLIYFQGNSAPDKSGLPSDRFSAERTGGSVSTLTIQRTQQEDSAVYLCASSLGAGSSYEQYFGPGTRLTVT.

The chain carries TRBV6-4 and TRBJ1-5; 7 nucleotides align to TRBD1. This CDR3 is 18 amino acids long. V lost 6 bases to trimming and J lost 8 bases; unmatched junction nucleotides: 22. The germline gives CDR1 MRHNA, CDR2 SNTAGT. In DNA form, the CDR3 reads TGTGCCAGCAGCCCACCCGGAGGGACAGTATCATTATCGGAGCCCCAGCATTTT. Amino acids: CASSPPGGTVSLSEPQHF.

The V gene is TRBV30, the J gene TRBJ2-3, with TRBD2 matching 8 bases. Germline lookup yields CDR1 GTSNPN and CDR2 SVGIG (reference sequence). The V segment lost 3 bases and the J segment 1 base; nucleotides outside the gene matches: 3. This CDR3 region has 14 residues. The CDR3, as DNA: TGTGCCTGGAGAGCGACTAGCGGCACAGATACGCAGTATTTT. Its protein product is CAWRATSGTDTQYF.

The chain links TRBV7-2 to TRBJ2-7; 13 nucleotides line up with TRBD2. The V and J ends lost 5 bases and 5 bases, in that order; junction bases with no gene match: 9. The CDR3 is made up of 16 amino acids. Germline V lookup: CDR1 SGHTA, CDR2 FQGNSA. The CDR3 nucleotides are TGTGCCAGCAGCCCAGGACTAGCGGGAGTCTGGGACGAGCAGTACTTC. This encodes CASSPGLAGVWDEQYF.

This clone was observed a few times. This sequence joins TRBV5-1 and TRBJ1-1; a possible D gene is TRBD1 (6 bases). From germline, CDR1 is SGHRS and CDR2 YFSETQ. The CDR3 sequence is 14 residues long. V was shortened by 2 bases and J by 2 bases, with 10 bases between the two germline ends. The CDR3 reads CASSFPQGNTEAFF. In DNA form, the CDR3 reads TGCGCCAGCAGCTTCCCACAGGGAAACACTGAAGCTTTCTTT. Supplemented by reference TRBV5-1 and TRBJ1-1, the full variable domain reads KAGVTQTPRYLIKTRGQQVTLSCSPISGHRSVSWYQQTPGQGLQFLFEYFSETQRNKGNFPGRFSGRQFSNSRSEMNVSTLELGDSALYLCASSFPQGNTEAFFGQGTRLTVV.

V and J are TRBV9 and TRBJ2-7; TRBD2 is a possible D gene (6 bases). CDR1 and CDR2 (germline): SGDLS, YYNGEE. V lost 0 bases, J lost 1 base, and 17 bases lay in between. This CDR3 is 17 amino acids long. The CDR3 spells CASSVGGAGWGSYEQYF. CDR3 coding DNA: TGTGCCAGCAGCGTAGGTGGGGCGGGATGGGGTTCCTACGAGCAGTACTTC.

The V call is TRBV15, the J call TRBJ1-5, with 8 nucleotides matching TRBD1. This CDR3 has 16 residues. CDR1 and CDR2 (germline): LNHNV, YYDKDF (reference sequence). V was pared by 3 bases and J by 4 bases, with 8 bases of the junction left unmatched. CDR3 sequence (DNA): TGTGCCACCAGCAGCTCCAACGACAGGGGTAATCAGCCCCAGCATTTT. Translated, it gives CATSSSNDRGNQPQHF.

The chain has TRBV13 and TRBJ2-5; 11 nucleotides agree with TRBD2. V trimming: 5 bases; J trimming: 2 bases; junction bases outside the gene matches: 7. CDR1 and CDR2 (germline): PRHDT, FYEKMQ (reference sequence). The CDR3 loop spans 16 amino acids. This CDR3 reads CASSLPGTSGQETQYF. DNA for the CDR3: TGTGCCAGCAGCCTGCCCGGGACTAGCGGACAAGAGACCCAGTACTTC. Combining the CDR3 with reference TRBV13 and TRBJ2-5 gives the whole variable domain AAGVIQSPRHLIKEKRETATLKCYPIPRHDTVYWYQQGPGQDPQFLISFYEKMQSDKGSIPDRFSAQQFSDYHSELNMSSLELGDSALYFCASSLPGTSGQETQYFGPGTRLLVL.

The chain joins TRBV3-1 (or the pseudogene TRBV3-2) to TRBJ2-5, with a weak D call TRBD2 (6 bases). The germline V gene encodes CDR1 LGHDT and CDR2 YNNKEL (reference sequence). The V gene lost 4 bases and the J gene lost 7 bases, with 16 bases spanning the gap. CDR3 size: 14 residues. The CDR3 spells CASSRRGARGTQYF. CDR3 DNA sequence: TGTGCCAGCAGCCGTCGCGGGGCCCGAGGGACCCAGTACTTC.

This sequence joins TRBV29-1 and TRBJ1-2; a possible D gene is TRBD1 (5 bases). Germline-derived CDR1 and CDR2 are SQVTM and ANQGSEA. The V end was cut by 3 bases, the J end by 3 bases, with 11 bases between. This CDR3 has 13 amino acids. CDR3 region: CSVEDGGDYGYTF. CDR3 bases: TGCAGCGTTGAGGACGGAGGGGACTATGGCTACACCTTC.

The gene calls are TRBV28 and TRBJ2-7; TRBD2 matches at 9 bases. There are 15 residues in the CDR3. Germline CDR1 reads MDHEN; CDR2 reads SYDVKM. V lost 1 base and J lost 3; bases outside the gene matches: 4. The CDR3 loop is CASSLLAGGGYEQYF. The CDR3 DNA reads as TGTGCCAGCAGTTTATTGGCGGGAGGGGGCTACGAGCAGTACTTC.

This chain links TRBV7-9 with TRBJ1-3, with D unresolved. CDR1 is SEHNR, CDR2 FQNEAQ, per germline (reference sequence). This CDR3 is built from 16 residues. With 1 base removed from V and 0 bases from J, the gap between germline ends came to 10 bases. CDR3 amino acids: CASSLGNFYSGNTIYF. The CDR3 DNA is TGTGCCAGCAGCTTAGGTAACTTTTACTCTGGAAACACCATATATTTT.

The chain employs TRBV6-4 and TRBJ2-7; D is perhaps TRBD1 (6 bases). The CDR3 covers 16 residues. CDR1 is MRHNA, CDR2 SNTAGT, per germline. V lost 2 bases and J 2 bases, leaving 16 bases between the germline ends. The CDR3 DNA reads TGTGCCAGCAGTGACGGGTCCAGGGGAGAAGCCTACGAGCAGTACTTC. Protein sequence: CASSDGSRGEAYEQYF.

The genes are TRBV28 and TRBJ2-2; D perhaps matches TRBD1 (6 bases). Germline V gene sequence: CDR1 MDHEN, CDR2 SYDVKM. V was cut by 2 bases and J by 4 bases, with 14 bases left in between. The CDR3 is 16 residues long. The CDR3 DNA reads as TGTGCCAGCAGTTTACGATTCAGGGGTTTCACCGGGGAGCTGTTTTTT. This translates into CASSLRFRGFTGELFF.

V and J are TRBV28 and TRBJ2-1; D gene unclear. The CDR3 covers 12 residues. Per the germline V gene, CDR1 is MDHEN and CDR2 is SYDVKM. Between the trimmed V and J ends, which lost 4 bases and 6 bases, there was a span of 7 bases. CDR3: CASSYGLNEQFF. In nucleotides, the CDR3 is TGTGCCAGCAGTTATGGCCTCAATGAGCAGTTCTTC.

The chain has TRBV2 and TRBJ2-1, with 12 bases matching TRBD2. Germline V gene sequence: CDR1 SNHLY, CDR2 FYNNEI. This CDR3 spans 16 amino acids. Unmatched junction bases numbered 9, after V lost 4 bases and J lost 8 bases. As DNA, the CDR3 is TGTGCCAGCAGTGGACGGTTACTAGCGGGAGGTGATGAGCAGTTCTTC. Translating gives CASSGRLLAGGDEQFF.

The rearrangement joins TRBV7-8 to TRBJ2-3; D unclear. The V gene's germline CDR1 is SGHVS and CDR2 FQNEAQ. This CDR3 is 15 amino acids long. The germline V and J ends were trimmed by 5 bases and 2 bases, with 14 bases remaining between them. The CDR3 sequence: CASSRHRLDTDTQYF. The CDR3 bases are TGTGCCAGCAGCCGACACCGACTCGACACAGATACGCAGTATTTT.

This chain's CDR3 is CASSYGSGLYNEQFF. The CDR3 DNA reads TGTGCCAGCAGTTACGGGTCGGGACTCTACAATGAGCAGTTCTTC. The chain uses TRBV6-2 or TRBV6-3 and TRBJ2-1; D may be TRBD2 (6 bases). V was pared by 2 bases and J by 3 bases, with 11 bases between. The CDR3 is 15 amino acids. In germline, CDR1 is MNHEY, CDR2 SVGEGT.

The count of this clone is one. V usage is TRBV6-1 and J usage is TRBJ2-1, with 7 nucleotides matching TRBD2. This CDR3 has 15 residues. The germline V gene encodes CDR1 MNHNS and CDR2 SASEGT. The trim removed 3 bases at V and 2 bases at J, leaving 4 bases unmatched. The chain's CDR3 is CASSDTSVPYNEQFF. CDR3 in DNA: TGTGCCAGCAGTGATACTAGCGTTCCCTACAATGAGCAGTTCTTC.

V and J are TRBV13 and TRBJ2-1; D is possibly TRBD2 (5 bases). The CDR3 is 16 amino acids. CDR1 and CDR2 (germline): PRHDT, FYEKMQ (reference sequence). V was pared by 6 bases and J by 0 bases, with 15 bases between. The CDR3 sequence is CASSTQERRSYNEQFF. The CDR3 bases are TGTGCCAGCAGTACCCAGGAGCGGCGCTCCTACAATGAGCAGTTCTTC.

The chain links TRBV9 to TRBJ2-7, with 7 bases lining up with TRBD1. V shed 0 bases, J shed 3 bases, and the junction held 9 bases outside the gene matches. The V gene's germline CDR1 is SGDLS and CDR2 YYNGEE. The CDR3 is made up of 16 amino acids. The chain's CDR3 is CASSVGVLQGDYEQYF. CDR3 sequence (DNA): TGTGCCAGCAGCGTAGGAGTCCTTCAGGGGGACTACGAGCAGTACTTC.

The V gene is TRBV29-1, the J gene TRBJ2-7; 9 bases align to TRBD1. The CDR3 consists of 13 residues. Trimming cost V 4 bases and J 3 bases; bases outside gene matches: 4. Looked up from germline, CDR1 is SQVTM and CDR2 is ANQGSEA. CDR3 region: CSVGDRANYEQYF. The CDR3 DNA reads TGCAGCGTTGGGGACAGGGCCAACTACGAGCAGTACTTC.

This chain joins TRBV7-8 and TRBJ1-2, with 7 nucleotides matching TRBD1. Germline V lookup: CDR1 SGHVS, CDR2 FQNEAQ. With V trimmed by 2 bases and J by 3 bases, 9 bases remained unmatched. The CDR3 is made up of 16 amino acids. The CDR3 DNA follows: TGTGCCAGCAGCTTATTCAAGGGACAGAGTGACTATGGCTACACCTTC. Protein product: CASSLFKGQSDYGYTF.

The V and J genes are TRBV19 and TRBJ1-5, with 7 bases identical to TRBD1. V trimming: 6 bases; J trimming: 1 base; junction bases outside the gene matches: 9. Germline assignment: CDR1 LNHDA and CDR2 SQIVND (reference sequence). The CDR3 length is 16 residues. The CDR3 DNA sequence: TGTGCCAGTAGCCGCTTGACAGGGTCCAGCAATCAGCCCCAGCATTTT. The encoded protein is CASSRLTGSSNQPQHF.

There are a few counts of this clone. This chain connects TRBV7-8 to TRBJ1-4; D may be TRBD1 (5 bases). The CDR3 has 16 amino acids. Between the trimmed V and J ends, which lost 1 base and 5 bases, there was a span of 14 bases. CDR1 and CDR2 (germline): SGHVS, FQNEAQ. CDR3 bases: TGTGCCAGCAGCTTAGGGCAGGGATACAAGAATGAAAAACTGTTTTTT. Amino acids: CASSLGQGYKNEKLFF.

This chain links TRBV12-3 or TRBV12-4 with TRBJ2-3; D call uncertain. The CDR3 length is 12 residues. Trimming removed 3 bases at V and 3 bases at J, with 4 bases between. The CDR3 loop is CASSFLTDTQYF. The CDR3 DNA is TGTGCCAGCAGTTTCCTTACAGATACGCAGTATTTT.